One sample yielded the 2 T cell receptor beta chains listed below, sequenced in a study of shared clonotypes between healthy human individuals. CD45RO-negative, CCR7-selected cells formed the naive CD8 fraction, which excluded terminally differentiated effector memory CD45RA+ cells. Clones were sequenced by immunoSEQ multiplex PCR, and TCRdb holds only the in-frame ones, with some missing. In the table there are around 600,000 clones, 90% to 95% of which are singletons. The specimen sequenced was naive CD8+ T cells sorted from blood. The receptors were sampled from a woman in her twenties or thirties in good health.

V gene TRBV6-5 combines with J gene TRBJ2-7; D is undetermined. The V end lost 5 bases, the J end lost 3 bases, and 5 bases lay between the germline ends. CDR1 and CDR2 (germline): MNHEY, SVGAGI. The CDR3 is 11 residues long. CDR3 region: CASSHDYEQYF. CDR3 bases: TGTGCCAGCAGTCATGACTACGAGCAGTACTTC.

The V and J genes are TRBV13 and TRBJ2-1, with 8 bases identical to TRBD2. V shed 10 bases and J 8 bases; nucleotides not matched to a gene: 19. From germline, CDR1 is PRHDT and CDR2 FYEKMQ (reference sequence). This CDR3 comprises 16 residues. The DNA of the CDR3 is TGTGCCACCGACTATAAAACCGGGACTAGTTCGGATGAGCAGTTCTTC. Translating gives CATDYKTGTSSDEQFF.